The T cell receptor (beta chain) described here comes from a study of blood T cell repertoires in COVID-19. Study-wide context: The samples span acute and convalescent COVID-19 from the United States, Italy and Spain. Sample material is recorded as cDNA or gDNA derived from T cells, B-cell-depleted T cells, or PBMCs.

In the original analysis: The assay estimated nucleated cells by amplifying reference gene primers. Measured with immunoSEQ multiplex PCR; TCRdb has only the in-frame clones, and not every one. Clone size and V and J calls were adopted from that table, with D and trimming inferred from the DNA. The sample includes about 400,000 clones, roughly 90% of them seen just once. CDR1 is SEHNR and CDR2 is FQNEAQ in the germline V gene (reference sequence). There are 18 residues in the CDR3. V lost 3 bases and J 8 bases, leaving 26 bases between the germline ends. The specimen sequenced was peripheral blood. The rearrangement links TRBV7-9 to TRBJ2-1, with D maybe TRBD2 (7 bases). The receptor's source is a man in his forties or fifties with acute or convalescent COVID-19. CDR3 bases: TGTGCCAGCAGCTTCGTTGGGGGGGGCGCCCAAAAGGGCTATGAGCAGTTCTTC. Its protein is CASSFVGGGAQKGYEQFF.